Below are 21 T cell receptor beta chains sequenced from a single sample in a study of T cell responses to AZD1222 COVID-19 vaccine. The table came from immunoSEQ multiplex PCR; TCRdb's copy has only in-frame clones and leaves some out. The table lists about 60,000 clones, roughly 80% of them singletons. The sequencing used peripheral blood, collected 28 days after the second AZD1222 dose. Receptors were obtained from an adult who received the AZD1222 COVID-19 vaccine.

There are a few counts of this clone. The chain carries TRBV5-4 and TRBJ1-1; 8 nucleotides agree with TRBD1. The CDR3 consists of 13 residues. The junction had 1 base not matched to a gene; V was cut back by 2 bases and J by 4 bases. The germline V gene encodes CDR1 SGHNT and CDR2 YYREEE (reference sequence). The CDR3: CASSFTGGTEAFF. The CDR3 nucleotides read TGTGCCAGCAGCTTTACAGGGGGCACTGAAGCTTTCTTT.

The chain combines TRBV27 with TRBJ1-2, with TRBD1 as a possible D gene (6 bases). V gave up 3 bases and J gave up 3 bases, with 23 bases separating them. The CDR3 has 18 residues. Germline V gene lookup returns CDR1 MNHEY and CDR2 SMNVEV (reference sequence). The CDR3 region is CASSLYRDPLPWDYGYTF. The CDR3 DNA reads TGTGCCAGCAGTTTGTACAGGGACCCCCTTCCTTGGGACTATGGCTACACCTTC.

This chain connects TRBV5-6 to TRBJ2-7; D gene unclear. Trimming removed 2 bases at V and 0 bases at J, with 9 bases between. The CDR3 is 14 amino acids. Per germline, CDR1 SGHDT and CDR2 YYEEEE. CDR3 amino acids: CASSLGQSSYEQYF. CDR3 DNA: TGTGCCAGCAGCTTAGGGCAGAGCTCCTACGAGCAGTACTTC.

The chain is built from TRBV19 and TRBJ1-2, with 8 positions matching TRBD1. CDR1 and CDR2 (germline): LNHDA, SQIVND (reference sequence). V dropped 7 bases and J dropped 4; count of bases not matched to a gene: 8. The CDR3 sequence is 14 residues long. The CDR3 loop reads CASTRQGSLYGYTF. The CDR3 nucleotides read TGTGCCAGTACTAGACAGGGGAGTCTCTATGGCTACACCTTC.

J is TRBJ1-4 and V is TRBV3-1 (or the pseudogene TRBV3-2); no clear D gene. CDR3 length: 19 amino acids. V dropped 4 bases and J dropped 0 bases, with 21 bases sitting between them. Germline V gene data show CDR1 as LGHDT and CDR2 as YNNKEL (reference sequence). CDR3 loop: CASSPVRGRQPATNEKLFF. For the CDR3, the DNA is TGTGCCAGCAGCCCCGTTCGAGGCCGCCAACCCGCAACTAATGAAAAACTGTTTTTT.

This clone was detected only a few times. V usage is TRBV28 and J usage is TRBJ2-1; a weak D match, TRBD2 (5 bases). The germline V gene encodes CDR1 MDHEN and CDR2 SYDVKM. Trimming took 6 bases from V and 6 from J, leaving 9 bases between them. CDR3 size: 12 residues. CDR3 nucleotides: TGTGCCAGCAGCAATCGGGGCAATGAGCAGTTCTTC. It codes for CASSNRGNEQFF.

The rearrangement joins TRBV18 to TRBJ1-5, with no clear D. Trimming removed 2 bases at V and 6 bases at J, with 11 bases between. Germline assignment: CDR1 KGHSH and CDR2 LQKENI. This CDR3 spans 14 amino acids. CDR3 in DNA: TGTGCCAGCTCACCAGGAAGCTTTCCTCAGCCCCAGCATTTT. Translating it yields CASSPGSFPQPQHF.

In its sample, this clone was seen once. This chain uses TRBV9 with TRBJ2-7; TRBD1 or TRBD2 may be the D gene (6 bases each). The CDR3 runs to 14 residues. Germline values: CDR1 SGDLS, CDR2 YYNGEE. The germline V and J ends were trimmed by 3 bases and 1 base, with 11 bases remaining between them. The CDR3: CASSEGGLSYEQYF. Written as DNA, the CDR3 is TGTGCCAGCAGCGAGGGGGGACTGTCCTACGAGCAGTACTTC.

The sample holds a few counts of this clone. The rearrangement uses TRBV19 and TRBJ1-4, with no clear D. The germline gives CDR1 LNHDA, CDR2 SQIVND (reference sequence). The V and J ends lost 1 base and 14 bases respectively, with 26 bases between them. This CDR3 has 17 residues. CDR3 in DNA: TGTGCCAGTAGTATAGTCCAGCCGATCACCCAAGGATCACAGCTGTTTTTT. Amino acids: CASSIVQPITQGSQLFF.

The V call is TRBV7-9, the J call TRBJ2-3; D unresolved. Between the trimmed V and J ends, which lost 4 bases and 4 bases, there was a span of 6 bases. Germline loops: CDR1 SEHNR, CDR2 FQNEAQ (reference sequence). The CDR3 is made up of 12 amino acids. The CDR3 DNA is TGTGCCAGCAGCTCCTCATCAGATACGCAGTATTTT. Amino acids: CASSSSSDTQYF.

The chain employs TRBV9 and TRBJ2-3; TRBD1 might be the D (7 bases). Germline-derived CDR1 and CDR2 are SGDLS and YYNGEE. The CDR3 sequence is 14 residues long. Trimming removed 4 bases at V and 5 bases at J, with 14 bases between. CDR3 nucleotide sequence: TGTGCCAGCAGCTTGCAGGGGGGCCTAGATACGCAGTATTTT. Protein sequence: CASSLQGGLDTQYF.

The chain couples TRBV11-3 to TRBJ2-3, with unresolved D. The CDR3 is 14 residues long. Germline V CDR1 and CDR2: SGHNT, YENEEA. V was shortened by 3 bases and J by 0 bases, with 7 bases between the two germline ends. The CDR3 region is CASSFGESTDTQYF. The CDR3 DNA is TGTGCCAGCAGCTTTGGGGAAAGCACAGATACGCAGTATTTT.

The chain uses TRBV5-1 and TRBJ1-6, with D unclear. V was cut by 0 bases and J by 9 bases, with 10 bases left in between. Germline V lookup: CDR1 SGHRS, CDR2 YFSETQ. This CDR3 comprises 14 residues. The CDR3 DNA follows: TGCGCCAGCAGCTTGGAAGGGCAGCTTTCACCCCTCCACTTT. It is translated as CASSLEGQLSPLHF. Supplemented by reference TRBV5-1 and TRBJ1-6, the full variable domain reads KAGVTQTPRYLIKTRGQQVTLSCSPISGHRSVSWYQQTPGQGLQFLFEYFSETQRNKGNFPGRFSGRQFSNSRSEMNVSTLELGDSALYLCASSLEGQLSPLHFGNGTRLTVT.

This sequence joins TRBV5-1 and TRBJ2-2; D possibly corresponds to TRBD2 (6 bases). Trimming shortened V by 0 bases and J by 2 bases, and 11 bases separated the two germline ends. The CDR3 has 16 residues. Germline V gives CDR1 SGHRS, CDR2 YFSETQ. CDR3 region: CASSLAGLRNTGELFF. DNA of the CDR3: TGCGCCAGCAGCTTGGCGGGACTGCGAAACACCGGGGAGCTGTTTTTT.

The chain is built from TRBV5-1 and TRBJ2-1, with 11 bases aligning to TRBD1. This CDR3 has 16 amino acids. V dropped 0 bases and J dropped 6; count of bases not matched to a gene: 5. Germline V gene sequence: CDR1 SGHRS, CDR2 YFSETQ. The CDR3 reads CASSLGLGQGGNEQFF. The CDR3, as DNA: TGCGCCAGCAGCTTGGGGTTGGGACAGGGGGGCAATGAGCAGTTCTTC.

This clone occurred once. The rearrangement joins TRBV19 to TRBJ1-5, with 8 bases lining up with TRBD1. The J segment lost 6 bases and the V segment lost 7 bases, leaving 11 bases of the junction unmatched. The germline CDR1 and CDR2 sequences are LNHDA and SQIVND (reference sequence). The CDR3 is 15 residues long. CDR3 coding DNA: TGTGCCAGTAATTTCGGACAGGGCGGCAGTCAGCCCCAGCATTTT. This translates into CASNFGQGGSQPQHF.

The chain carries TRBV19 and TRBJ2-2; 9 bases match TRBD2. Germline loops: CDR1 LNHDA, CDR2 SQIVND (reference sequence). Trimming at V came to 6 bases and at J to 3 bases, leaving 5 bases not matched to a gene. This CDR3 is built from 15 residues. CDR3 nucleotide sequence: TGTGCCAGTAGGCCGGGACTAGCTGACACCGGGGAGCTGTTTTTT. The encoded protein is CASRPGLADTGELFF. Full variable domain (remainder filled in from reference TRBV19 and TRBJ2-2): DGGITQSPKYLFRKEGQNVTLSCEQNLNHDAMYWYRQDPGQGLRLIYYSQIVNDFQKGDIAEGYSVSREKKESFPLTVTSAQKNPTAFYLCASRPGLADTGELFFGEGSRLTVL.

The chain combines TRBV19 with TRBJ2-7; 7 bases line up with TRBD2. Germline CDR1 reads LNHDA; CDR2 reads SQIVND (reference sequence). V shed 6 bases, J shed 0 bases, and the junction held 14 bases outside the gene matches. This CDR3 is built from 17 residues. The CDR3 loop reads CASSKDPGLYHSYEQYF. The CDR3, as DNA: TGTGCCAGTAGCAAAGACCCGGGACTATACCACTCCTACGAGCAGTACTTC.

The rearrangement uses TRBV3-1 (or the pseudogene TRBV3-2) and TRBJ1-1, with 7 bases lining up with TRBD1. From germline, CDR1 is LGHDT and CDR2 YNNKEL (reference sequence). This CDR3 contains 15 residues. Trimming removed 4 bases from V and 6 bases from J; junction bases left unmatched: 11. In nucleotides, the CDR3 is TGTGCCAGCAGCCTTCAGACAGGGCTAGGAGCTGAAGCTTTCTTT. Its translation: CASSLQTGLGAEAFF.

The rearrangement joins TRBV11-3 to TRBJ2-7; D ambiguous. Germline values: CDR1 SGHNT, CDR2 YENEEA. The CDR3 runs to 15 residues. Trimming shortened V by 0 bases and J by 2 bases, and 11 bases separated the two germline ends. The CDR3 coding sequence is TGTGCCAGCAGCTTAGATAGGGCGGCCACCTACGAGCAGTACTTC. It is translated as CASSLDRAATYEQYF.

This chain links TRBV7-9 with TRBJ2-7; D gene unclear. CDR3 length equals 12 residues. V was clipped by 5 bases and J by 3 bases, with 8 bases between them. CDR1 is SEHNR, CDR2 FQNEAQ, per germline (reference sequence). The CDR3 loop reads CASSLHSYEQYF. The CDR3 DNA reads TGTGCCAGCAGCCTACATAGCTACGAGCAGTACTTC.